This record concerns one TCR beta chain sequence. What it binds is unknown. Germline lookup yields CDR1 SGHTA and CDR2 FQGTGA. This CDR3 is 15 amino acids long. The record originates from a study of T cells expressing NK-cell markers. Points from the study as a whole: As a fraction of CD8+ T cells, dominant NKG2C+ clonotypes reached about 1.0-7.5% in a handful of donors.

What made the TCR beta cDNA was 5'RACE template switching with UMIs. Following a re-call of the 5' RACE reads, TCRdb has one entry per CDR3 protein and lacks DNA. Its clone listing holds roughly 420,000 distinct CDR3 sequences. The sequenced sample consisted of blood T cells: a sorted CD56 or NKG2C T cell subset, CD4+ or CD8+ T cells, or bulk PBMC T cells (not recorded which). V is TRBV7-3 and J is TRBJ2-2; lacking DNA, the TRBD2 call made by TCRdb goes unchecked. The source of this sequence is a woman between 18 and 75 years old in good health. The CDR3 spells CASSRIAGPAGELFF. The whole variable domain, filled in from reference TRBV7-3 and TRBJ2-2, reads GAGVSQTPSNKVTEKGKYVELRCDPISGHTALYWYRQSLGQGPEFLIYFQGTGAADDSGLPNDRFFAVRPEGSVSTLKIQRTERGDSAVYLCASSRIAGPAGELFFGEGSRLTVL.